A single sample gave rise to the 32 T cell receptor beta chains below, sequenced in a study of human T cells and chemical hapten exposure. Described time point: pre-sensitization, week 0. Documented treatment: therapeutic diphenylcyclopropenone sensitization with weekly scalp DPC. One entry per CDR3 protein results from TCRdb running MiXCR on the RACE reads. The sample comprises fewer than 70,000 distinct CDR3 sequences, 10% to 11% of which are singletons, and 4.5% to 6.5% rests with the top ten. The sequencing here drew on whole blood, taken in connection with sensitization to the hapten diphenylcyclopropenone (DPC). These receptor sequences come from a woman aged 50 to 60 with alopecia areata. Some clones in this sample may be carry-over from other donors' samples.

The sample holds many counts of this clonotype. This chain's CDR3 is CAISLLAGGPNEQFF. The CDR3 coding sequence is TGTGCCATCAGCTTACTAGCGGGGGGGCCCAATGAGCAGTTCTTC. J is TRBJ2-1 and V is TRBV10-3; 13 positions agree with TRBD2. This CDR3 contains 15 residues. With V trimmed by 6 bases and J by 6 bases, 5 bases remained unmatched. CDR1 is ENHRY, CDR2 SYGVKD, per germline.

This clonotype was seen at least ten times. The gene calls are TRBV10-3 and TRBJ1-1; 8 bases are a match to TRBD1. The CDR3 loop spans 14 amino acids. Germline CDR1 ENHRY, CDR2 SYGVKD. V dropped 6 bases and J dropped 3; count of bases not matched to a gene: 6. DNA of the CDR3: TGTGCCATCAGGGTCCAGGGGGCGGACACTGAAGCTTTCTTT. Amino acids: CAIRVQGADTEAFF.

The chain links TRBV20-1 to TRBJ1-3; D unresolved. The CDR3 length is 13 residues. CDR1 DFQATT and CDR2 SNEGSKA come from the germline V gene (reference sequence). Trimming took off 4 bases at V and 4 bases at J, with 11 bases between the two ends. DNA for the CDR3: TGCAGTGCTACAACCAACGCCGGAAACACCATATATTTT. Its translation is CSATTNAGNTIYF.

Ten or more counts support this clonotype. This sequence joins TRBV2 and TRBJ2-3, with a tentative D call TRBD2 (5 bases). The CDR3 consists of 14 residues. The germline gives CDR1 SNHLY, CDR2 FYNNEI. V lost 7 bases and J lost 0, with 11 bases in between. The CDR3 reads CASTALASTDTQYF. CDR3 coding DNA: TGTGCCAGCACCGCTCTAGCCAGCACAGATACGCAGTATTTT.

This clonotype appeared a few times. The gene calls are TRBV29-1 and TRBJ2-7, with 7 nucleotides matching TRBD1. The germline gives CDR1 SQVTM, CDR2 ANQGSEA. The CDR3 extends over 11 amino acids. Losses at the gene ends were 6 bases for V and 2 bases for J; bases not matched to a gene: 1. CDR3 DNA: TGCAGCGTGGGACAGACCTACGAGCAGTACTTC. Its protein product is CSVGQTYEQYF.

This clonotype was picked up many times. This chain connects TRBV7-9 to TRBJ1-1; weak D call: TRBD1 (6 bases). Looked up from germline, CDR1 is SEHNR and CDR2 is FQNEAQ (reference sequence). CDR3 length: 14 amino acids. V shed 5 bases and J shed 3 bases, with 13 bases lying between them. The DNA for the CDR3 is TGTGCCAGCAGCAAGGGGGGAAAGGACACTGAAGCTTTCTTT. This sequence encodes CASSKGGKDTEAFF.

V gene TRBV12-3 or TRBV12-4 combines with J gene TRBJ2-3, with D possibly called TRBD1 or TRBD2 (5 bases each). Trimming shortened V by 5 bases and J by 5 bases, and 8 bases separated the two germline ends. The CDR3 length is 12 residues. The DNA for the CDR3 is TGTGCCAGCAGTGGGACCCTAGATACGCAGTATTTT. Translating it yields CASSGTLDTQYF.

The chain uses TRBV10-1 and TRBJ2-1, with 16 bases fitting TRBD2. CDR1 and CDR2 (germline): WNHNN, SYGVQD (reference sequence). The CDR3 is 17 residues long. Trimming cost V 9 bases and J 3 bases; bases outside gene matches: 8. CDR3 nucleotide sequence: TGCGCCAGGGGACTAGCGGGAGGGCCAAAGATCTACAATGAGCAGTTCTTC. Translated, it gives CARGLAGGPKIYNEQFF.

This clonotype has more than one count but fewer than ten. DNA of the CDR3: TGCGCCAGCAGTGAGGGAGGCGGAACGGAGACCCAGTACTTC. Protein sequence: CASSEGGGTETQYF. This chain connects TRBV10-2 to TRBJ2-5; maybe TRBD2 (5 bases). The ends were cut back, 2 bases at V and 5 bases at J, with 12 bases in the middle. The CDR3 sequence is 14 residues long. Germline CDR1 and CDR2: WSHSY and SAAADI.

This clonotype was picked up a small number of times. The chain joins TRBV29-1 to TRBJ1-5; D gene unclear. Trimming pared 3 bases from V and 4 bases from J, leaving 10 bases between. This CDR3 has 13 amino acids. Germline loops: CDR1 SQVTM, CDR2 ANQGSEA. The CDR3 DNA reads TGCAGCGTTGACGAGGGCAGAAATCAGCCCCAGCATTTT. Encoded protein: CSVDEGRNQPQHF.

This rearrangement joins TRBV19 to TRBJ2-6; TRBD1 might be the D (5 bases). Trimming pared 6 bases from V and 0 bases from J, leaving 15 bases between. CDR3 length: 17 residues. Germline V gives CDR1 LNHDA, CDR2 SQIVND (reference sequence). CDR3 protein: CASSFLRGSSGANVLTF. Written as DNA, the CDR3 is TGTGCCAGTAGCTTCCTAAGGGGAAGCTCTGGGGCCAACGTCCTGACTTTC.

The chain joins TRBV7-3 to TRBJ2-2, with 10 bases aligning to TRBD2. With 4 bases clipped from V and 4 bases from J, the junction kept 9 bases outside the gene matches. Germline CDR1 is SGHTA and CDR2 is FQGTGA. The CDR3 runs 17 residues. CDR3 protein: CASSSRARTSGTGELFF. Written as DNA, the CDR3 is TGTGCCAGCAGCTCCCGAGCCCGGACTAGCGGCACCGGGGAGCTGTTTTTT.

This clonotype came up a few times. The V call is TRBV6-6, the J call TRBJ2-7; TRBD2 matches at 11 bases. Losses at the gene ends were 8 bases for V and 5 bases for J; bases not matched to a gene: 11. Germline CDR1 and CDR2: MNHNY and SVGAGI (reference sequence). The CDR3 totals 15 residues. The CDR3 DNA reads TGTGCCAGCCTAGACACCGGGACTAGCGGTGACGAGCAGTACTTC. This encodes CASLDTGTSGDEQYF.

This clonotype was picked up a small number of times. The J gene is TRBJ1-2, the V gene TRBV14; no clear D. The V end was cut by 2 bases, the J end by 3 bases, with 13 bases between. The CDR3 sequence is 15 residues long. Germline V gene data show CDR1 as SGHDN and CDR2 as FVKESK. In nucleotides, the CDR3 is TGTGCCAGCAGCCAAAAAGGAAAGGCCCACTATGGCTACACCTTC. The encoded protein is CASSQKGKAHYGYTF. Filled out from reference TRBV14 and TRBJ1-2, the complete variable domain reads EAGVTQFPSHSVIEKGQTVTLRCDPISGHDNLYWYRRVMGKEIKFLLHFVKESKQDESGMPNNRFLAERTGGTYSTLKVQPAELEDSGVYFCASSQKGKAHYGYTFGSGTRLTVV.

Ten or more counts support this clonotype. CDR3 in amino acids: CASSPTTGSTEAFF. CDR3 in DNA: TGTGCCAGCTCACCCACGACAGGGTCCACTGAAGCTTTCTTT. The chain uses TRBV18 and TRBJ1-1; 7 bases align to TRBD1. Per the germline V gene, CDR1 is KGHSH and CDR2 is LQKENI. The CDR3 is made up of 14 amino acids. The junction had 5 bases not matched to a gene; V was cut back by 3 bases and J by 4 bases.

This clonotype showed up just a few times. The gene calls are TRBV28 and TRBJ1-2, with 8 positions matching TRBD1. CDR3 size: 15 residues. In germline, CDR1 is MDHEN, CDR2 SYDVKM. J was trimmed by 4 bases and V by 6 bases; bases with no gene match: 10. As DNA, the CDR3 is TGTGCCAGCAGCCCAGGGGGCGCCGCGACCTATGGCTACACCTTC. This gives the protein CASSPGGAATYGYTF.

There are a few counts of this clonotype. For the CDR3, the DNA is TGTGCCAGCAGCATGACACCTAATGAGCAGTTCTTC. It translates to CASSMTPNEQFF. The rearrangement joins TRBV9 to TRBJ2-1; D is unclear. V lost 4 bases, J lost 7 bases, and 9 bases lay in between. The germline V gene has CDR1 SGDLS and CDR2 YYNGEE. The CDR3 has 12 residues.

Many counts were recorded for this clonotype. The chain recombines TRBV19 with TRBJ1-2, with D unclear. Deletions cut 1 base from V and 0 bases from J, with 6 bases between. The CDR3 has 14 residues. The germline CDR1 and CDR2 sequences are LNHDA and SQIVND (reference sequence). CDR3 amino acids: CASSIAAANYGYTF. The CDR3 DNA follows: TGTGCCAGTAGTATAGCCGCAGCTAACTATGGCTACACCTTC.

This clonotype has at least ten counts. The gene calls are TRBV2 and TRBJ2-1; 12 nucleotides match TRBD2. V lost 7 bases, J lost 12 bases, and 13 bases stayed unmatched. CDR1 is SNHLY, CDR2 FYNNEI, per germline. CDR3 size: 15 residues. For the CDR3, the DNA is TGTGCCAGCAAACGGACTAGCGGGGCGGAATTACCGCAGTTCTTC. The encoded protein is CASKRTSGAELPQFF. The entire variable domain, with the rest obtained from reference TRBV2 and TRBJ2-1, is as follows: EPEVTQTPSHQVTQMGQEVILRCVPISNHLYFYWYRQILGQKVEFLVSFYNNEISEKSEIFDDQFSVERPDGSNFTLKIRSTKLEDSAMYFCASKRTSGAELPQFFGPGTRLTVL.

The sample holds many counts of this clonotype. This sequence joins TRBV9 and TRBJ1-1; D not resolved. The CDR3 totals 13 residues. V shed 3 bases and J shed 1 base, with 7 bases lying between them. Germline V gene sequence: CDR1 SGDLS, CDR2 YYNGEE. CDR3 amino acids: CASSGHANTEAFF. The CDR3 DNA follows: TGTGCCAGCAGCGGACACGCGAACACTGAAGCTTTCTTT. Full variable domain (remainder filled in from reference TRBV9 and TRBJ1-1): DSGVTQTPKHLITATGQRVTLRCSPRSGDLSVYWYQQSLDQGLQFLIQYYNGEERAKGNILERFSAQQFPDLHSELNLSSLELGDSALYFCASSGHANTEAFFGQGTRLTVV.

The sample holds many counts of this clonotype. The chain is built from TRBV6-5 and TRBJ1-2; D might be TRBD1 (5 bases). CDR1 and CDR2 from the germline V gene are MNHEY and SVGAGI. Trimming removed 6 bases at V and 8 bases at J, with 10 bases between. The CDR3 loop spans 11 amino acids. CDR3 coding DNA: TGTGCCAGCAGGGGGGGAACCGGCTACACCTTC. Its protein is CASRGGTGYTF.

Worth noting for this clonotype: One junction end does not reproduce the germline sequence, and a read error may be involved. The J gene is TRBJ2-7, the V gene TRBV20-1; D gene unclear. This CDR3 contains 13 residues. Germline V gene sequence: CDR1 DFQATT, CDR2 SNEGSKA (reference sequence). Here the CDR3 DNA reads TGCAGTGCTAGAGATCGCCCGGCCTACAAGCAGTACTTC. Amino acids: CSARDRPAYKQYF.

The table lists this clonotype with many counts. This rearrangement joins TRBV27 to TRBJ2-6; 9 bases match TRBD2. The CDR3 runs to 17 residues. Germline CDR1 and CDR2: MNHEY and SMNVEV (reference sequence). Unmatched junction bases numbered 2, after V lost 0 bases and J lost 2 bases. The CDR3 protein is CASSLSLAGAGANVLTF. CDR3 coding DNA: TGTGCCAGCAGTTTATCCTTAGCGGGAGCTGGGGCCAACGTCCTGACTTTC.

Turning to this clonotype: This may stem from a read error, because a much larger clone lies one nucleotide away. Here the CDR3 omits its conserved ending phenylalanine or tryptophan, so a read error is the likely source. The V and J genes are TRBV7-9 and TRBJ1-5; no clear D. CDR1 and CDR2 (germline): SEHNR, FQNEAQ (reference sequence). This CDR3 spans 16 amino acids. V dropped 4 bases and J dropped 0 bases, with 13 bases sitting between them. The CDR3 DNA is TGTGCCAGCAGCTCGCTCCGGGGTGATAGCAATCAGCCCCAGCATTCT. Translating it yields CASSSLRGDSNQPQHS.

This chain joins TRBV29-1 and TRBJ2-7; no firm D call. From germline, CDR1 is SQVTM and CDR2 ANQGSEA. CDR3 size: 12 residues. Trimming stripped 8 bases from V and 0 bases from J, with 11 bases between. The CDR3 nucleotides are TGCAGCACCAGGACCGACTCCTACGAGCAGTACTTC. This sequence encodes CSTRTDSYEQYF.

This clonotype was observed many times. The rearrangement joins TRBV5-1 to TRBJ2-5, with TRBD2 as a possible D gene (6 bases). The V gene lost 0 bases and the J gene lost 5 bases, with 11 bases spanning the gap. The CDR3 extends over 14 amino acids. Germline V gene data show CDR1 as SGHRS and CDR2 as YFSETQ. This CDR3 reads CASSLGLELETQYF. CDR3 in DNA: TGCGCCAGCAGCTTGGGACTAGAGTTGGAGACCCAGTACTTC.

The chain links TRBV13 to TRBJ2-3; D may be TRBD2 (6 bases). The CDR3 covers 15 residues. Germline CDR1 PRHDT, CDR2 FYEKMQ (reference sequence). V lost 0 bases, J lost 3 bases, and 10 bases lay in between. The CDR3 nucleotides are TGTGCCAGCAGCTTAGGCGGGAGAGGAACAGATACGCAGTATTTT. Its protein product is CASSLGGRGTDTQYF.

CDR3: CASSLYISSGANVLTF. The CDR3 DNA is TGTGCCAGCAGCTTATACATCAGCTCTGGGGCCAACGTCCTGACTTTC. V usage is TRBV5-5 and J usage is TRBJ2-6, with D unclear. CDR1 and CDR2 from the germline V gene are SGHKS and YYEKEE (reference sequence). CDR3 size: 16 residues. V was clipped by 2 bases and J by 0 bases, with 9 bases between them. Looking up the rest from reference TRBV5-5 and TRBJ2-6 gives the full variable domain: DAGVTQSPTHLIKTRGQQVTLRCSPISGHKSVSWYQQVLGQGPQFIFQYYEKEERGRGNFPDRFSARQFPNYSSELNVNALLLGDSALYLCASSLYISSGANVLTFGAGSRLTVL.

The V gene is TRBV10-2, the J gene TRBJ2-7, with unresolved D. CDR1 is WSHSY and CDR2 is SAAADI in the germline V gene. CDR3 size: 14 residues. Trimming removed 2 bases from V and 3 bases from J, with 11 bases in between. The CDR3 DNA follows: TGCGCCAGCAGTGAGGGCAGGTCCTACTACGAGCAGTACTTC. As protein: CASSEGRSYYEQYF.

The chain is built from TRBV6-6 and TRBJ2-3, with D possibly being TRBD1 (5 bases). Per germline, CDR1 MNHNY and CDR2 SVGAGI (reference sequence). With 0 bases removed from V and 6 bases from J, the gap between germline ends came to 13 bases. This CDR3 is built from 15 residues. The CDR3 protein is CASSYSTQGRDTQYF. As DNA, the CDR3 is TGTGCCAGCAGTTACTCGACGCAGGGTCGGGATACGCAGTATTTT.

In its sample, this clonotype was seen many times. This rearrangement joins TRBV19 to TRBJ2-7, with 9 bases lining up with TRBD1. J lost 4 bases, V lost 5 bases, and 0 bases had no gene match. The germline V gene has CDR1 LNHDA and CDR2 SQIVND (reference sequence). The CDR3 extends over 12 amino acids. In DNA form, the CDR3 reads TGTGCCAGTAGTGGACAGGGGTACGAGCAGTACTTC. Translating gives CASSGQGYEQYF.

The V call is TRBV12-3 or TRBV12-4, the J call TRBJ1-1; D is possibly TRBD1 (6 bases). The CDR3 covers 13 residues. The V and J ends lost 6 bases and 1 base respectively, with 9 bases between them. CDR3 protein: CASRAQGNTEAFF. The CDR3 DNA is TGTGCCAGCAGAGCACAGGGGAACACTGAAGCTTTCTTT.